These T cell receptor beta chains were read from a single sample in a study of T cell repertoires in cytomegalovirus infection. Each CDR3 protein is one row after TCRdb ran MiXCR on the reads. The repertoire includes roughly 230,000 distinct CDR3 sequences, over 15% of them detected once, and roughly 45% sits in the top ten. What was sequenced was CD8+ T cells from PBMCs. The receptors derive from a human donor in good health (CMV status not recorded). Some clones in this sample may be carry-over from other donors' samples. The CDR3 runs from the conserved cysteine through the conserved F or W. D genes are given only for firm matches. Only some rows state a clone size, as once, few, many or a class for expanded clones.

v_call,clone_size,j_call,d_call,cdr3_aa,cdr3_nt
TRBV15,many,TRBJ1-5,NA,CATSPLGVDSNQPQHF,TGTGCCACCAGCCCTCTAGGGGTTGATAGCAATCAGCCCCAGCATTTT
TRBV25-1,NA,TRBJ2-5,TRBD1,CASSEYFVRDRAETQYF,TGTGCCAGCAGTGAATATTTCGTTCGGGACAGGGCCGAGACCCAGTACTTC
TRBV6-2/TRBV6-3,NA,TRBJ2-3,TRBD2,CASSYSIIRTSGDPDTQYF,TGTGCCAGCAGTTACTCTATAATTCGGACTAGCGGGGATCCAGATACGCAGTATTTT
TRBV7-2,many,TRBJ1-2,NA,CASSGSWRGYTF,TGTGCCAGCAGCGGCAGTTGGAGAGGCTACACCTTC
TRBV7-6,few,TRBJ2-5,NA,CASSPVGGDQETQYF,TGTGCCAGCAGCCCCGTTGGAGGAGACCAAGAGACCCAGTACTTC
TRBV28,few,TRBJ1-5,NA,CASRPPGQPQHF,TGTGCCAGCAGACCCCCTGGGCAGCCCCAGCATTTT
TRBV4-2,few,TRBJ2-1,NA,CASSQRQENSYNEQFF,TGTGCCAGCAGCCAAAGACAGGAGAACTCCTACAATGAGCAGTTCTTC
TRBV2,few,TRBJ1-5,NA,CASSDIGSYNQPQHF,TGTGCCAGCAGTGATATTGGGTCCTATAATCAGCCCCAGCATTTT
TRBV19,many,TRBJ2-7,NA,CASSMVRTAEQYF,TGTGCCAGTAGTATGGTACGGACCGCCGAGCAGTACTTC
TRBV6-5,NA,TRBJ1-1,NA,CASTVQGSSEAFF,TGTGCCAGCACCGTACAGGGTTCTTCTGAAGCTTTCTTT
TRBV7-8,many,TRBJ1-2,NA,CASSLFVSRGGGYTF,TGTGCCAGCAGCCTATTTGTTTCAAGGGGAGGAGGCTACACCTTC
TRBV20-1,NA,TRBJ2-3,TRBD2,CSAEIIAGGNTDTQYF,TGCAGTGCTGAAATAATAGCGGGGGGTAACACAGATACGCAGTATTTT
TRBV5-1,NA,TRBJ1-2,TRBD1,CASSLAVEDRAYTF,TGCGCCAGCAGCTTGGCGGTGGAGGACAGGGCCTACACCTTC
TRBV6-5,many,TRBJ1-2,NA,CASKGGYGYTF,TGTGCCAGCAAAGGGGGCTATGGCTACACCTTC
TRBV11-2,few,TRBJ1-1,TRBD1,CASSLEPGTEDTEAFF,TGTGCCAGCAGCTTAGAGCCCGGGACAGAAGACACTGAAGCTTTCTTT
TRBV19,NA,TRBJ1-1,NA,CASSIADRNTEAFF,TGTGCCAGTAGTATCGCCGACAGGAACACTGAAGCTTTCTTT
TRBV7-9,few,TRBJ1-2,NA,CASTPGNYGYTF,TGTGCCAGCACCCCAGGGAACTATGGCTACACCTTC
TRBV5-4,NA,TRBJ2-7,TRBD1,CASKGQGPGEQYF,TGTGCCAGCAAAGGACAGGGGCCTGGCGAGCAGTACTTC
TRBV7-8,NA,TRBJ2-7,TRBD1,CASSLGTGPSYEQYF,TGTGCCAGCAGCTTAGGGACAGGGCCTTCCTACGAGCAGTACTTC
TRBV7-9,many,TRBJ1-1,NA,CASSLGVPRGTEAFF,TGTGCCAGCAGCTTAGGCGTCCCCCGAGGCACTGAAGCTTTCTTT
TRBV20-1,NA,TRBJ1-2,NA,CSAISQGVLLYYGYTF,TGCAGTGCTATAAGTCAGGGTGTCTTACTATACTATGGCTACACCTTC
TRBV12-3/TRBV12-4,NA,TRBJ2-3,NA,CASSFPRDDLDF,TGTGCCAGCAGTTTTCCCCGGGATGATTTGGATTTT
TRBV20-1,NA,TRBJ1-2,NA,CSADQPYTANYGYTF,TGCAGTGCCGACCAGCCGTACACAGCTAACTATGGCTACACCTTC
TRBV6-1,NA,TRBJ2-7,TRBD1,CASSPRATGGLDEQYF,TGTGCCAGCAGCCCCCGGGCTACAGGGGGCCTCGACGAGCAGTACTTC
TRBV20-1,NA,TRBJ2-7,NA,CSAREGGSVSYEQYF,TGCAGTGCTAGAGAGGGGGGTTCGGTCTCCTACGAGCAGTACTTC